This T cell receptor (beta chain) was identified in a study of T cell repertoires and HLA-DP antigens. Study-wide background: One stimulator alloantigen differed from self by one groove amino acid; the other by ten. Donors were two male and one female, aged 18-to-29 to 60-to-69.

The PCR primers covered 54 TRBV and 13 TRBJ segments. Deep-resolution sequencing targeted roughly 200,000 T cell genomes in pre-culture CD4+ samples. Profiling relied on immunoSEQ multiplex PCR, and the TCRdb table lists in-frame clones only, not all of them. Among more than 90,000 clones listed, 92% were seen once. Comments on this clone: Its matching antigen is unknown.

The CDR3 has 15 residues. The V and J ends lost 10 bases and 4 bases, in that order; junction bases with no gene match: 14. Germline V gene data show CDR1 as LNHDA and CDR2 as SQIVND (reference sequence). The chain recombines TRBV19 with TRBJ1-1; 8 bases match TRBD1. Material for sequencing was CD4+ T cells from PBMCs. This receptor was obtained from a young woman in good health and CMV-seronegative. The DNA for the CDR3 is TGTGCCACCCGAACGGACAGGGCTTGGTCCACTGAAGCTTTCTTT. This encodes CATRTDRAWSTEAFF.